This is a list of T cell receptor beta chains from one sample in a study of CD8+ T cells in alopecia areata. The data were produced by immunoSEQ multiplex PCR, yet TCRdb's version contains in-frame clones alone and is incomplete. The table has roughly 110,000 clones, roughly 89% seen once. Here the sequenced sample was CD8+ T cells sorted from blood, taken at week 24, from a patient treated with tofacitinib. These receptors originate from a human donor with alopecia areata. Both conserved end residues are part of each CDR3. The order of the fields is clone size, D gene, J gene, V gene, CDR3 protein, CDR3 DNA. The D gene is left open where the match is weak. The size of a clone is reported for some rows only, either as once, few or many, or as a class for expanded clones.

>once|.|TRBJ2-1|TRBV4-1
CASSLGRGGPYEQFF
TGCGCCAGCAGCCTTGGGAGGGGGGGCCCCTATGAGCAGTTCTTC
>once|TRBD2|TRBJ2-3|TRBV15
CATSRPLPGLASTDTQYF
TGTGCCACCAGCAGACCACTTCCGGGACTAGCTAGCACAGATACGCAGTATTTT
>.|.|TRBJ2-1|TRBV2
CASMGYNEQFF
TGTGCCAGCATGGGGTACAATGAGCAGTTCTTC
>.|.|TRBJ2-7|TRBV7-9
CASSRDVGRRGEQYF
TGTGCCAGCAGCCGGGACGTGGGAAGGAGGGGCGAGCAGTACTTC
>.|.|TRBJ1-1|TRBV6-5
CASMQGALMNTEAFF
TGTGCCAGCATGCAAGGGGCGTTAATGAACACTGAAGCTTTCTTT
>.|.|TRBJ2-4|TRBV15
CATSRDPQGAGGKNIQYF
TGTGCCACCAGCAGAGATCCGCAGGGGGCGGGAGGCAAAAACATTCAGTACTTC
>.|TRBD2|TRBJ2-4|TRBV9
CASSAPGGAKNIQYF
TGTGCCAGCAGCGCCCCGGGGGGAGCCAAAAACATTCAGTACTTC
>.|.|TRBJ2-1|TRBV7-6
CASSLPGNEQFF
TGTGCCAGCAGCTTACCAGGAAATGAGCAGTTCTTC
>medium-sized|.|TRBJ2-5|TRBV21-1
CASSMWRGDCTETQYF
TGTGCCAGCAGCATGTGGCGTGGTGACTGTACGGAGACCCAGTACTTC
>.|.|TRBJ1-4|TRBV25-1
CASSEGIRLGVNEKLFF
TGTGCCAGCAGTGAAGGGATCCGATTGGGAGTAAATGAAAAACTGTTTTTT
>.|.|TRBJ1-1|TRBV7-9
CASRPLGRNTEAFF
TGTGCCAGCAGGCCTCTTGGGAGGAACACTGAAGCTTTCTTT
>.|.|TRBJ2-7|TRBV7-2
CASSLVQAPGEQYF
TGTGCCAGCAGCTTAGTCCAGGCCCCCGGCGAGCAGTACTTC
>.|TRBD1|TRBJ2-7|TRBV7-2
CASSLHQDRSGYEQYF
TGTGCCAGCAGCCTCCACCAGGACAGGTCTGGGTACGAGCAGTACTTC
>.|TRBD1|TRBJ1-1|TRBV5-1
CASSLRQGTAEAFF
TGCGCCAGCAGCTTGAGACAGGGGACCGCTGAAGCTTTCTTT
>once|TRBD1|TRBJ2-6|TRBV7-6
CASSANRQGGIAGANVLTF
TGTGCCAGCAGCGCTAATCGACAGGGGGGGATTGCTGGGGCCAACGTCCTGACTTTC
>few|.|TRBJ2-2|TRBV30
CAWEAGVTGELFF
TGTGCCTGGGAGGCAGGGGTCACCGGGGAGCTGTTTTTT
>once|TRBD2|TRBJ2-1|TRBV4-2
CASSQLLAGGLDEQFF
TGTGCCAGCAGCCAACTACTAGCGGGGGGGCTCGATGAGCAGTTCTTC
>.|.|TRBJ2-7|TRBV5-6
CASSLFRRTYYEQYF
TGTGCCAGCAGCTTGTTCCGGCGGACTTACTACGAGCAGTACTTC
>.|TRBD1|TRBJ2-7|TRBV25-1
CASSDVGQGDYEQYF
TGTGCCAGCAGTGATGTGGGACAGGGGGACTACGAGCAGTACTTC
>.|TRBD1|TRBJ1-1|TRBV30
CAWSLPTGVGTEAFF
TGTGCCTGGAGTCTTCCAACAGGGGTTGGCACTGAAGCTTTCTTT
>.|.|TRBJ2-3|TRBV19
CASSMALAGTDTQYF
TGTGCCAGTAGTATGGCTCTAGCTGGCACAGATACGCAGTATTTT
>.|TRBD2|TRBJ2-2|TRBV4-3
CASSLRLGGGSTGELFF
TGCGCCAGCAGCCTCCGCCTCGGGGGGGGTAGCACCGGGGAGCTGTTTTTT
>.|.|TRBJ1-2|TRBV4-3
CASSLGGSYGYTF
TGCGCCAGCAGCCTGGGCGGGAGCTATGGCTACACCTTC
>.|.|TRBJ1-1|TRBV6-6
CASSYAGWTEAFF
TGTGCCAGCAGTTACGCAGGGTGGACTGAAGCTTTCTTT
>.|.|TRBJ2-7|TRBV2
CASMGGESYEQYF
TGTGCCAGTATGGGGGGAGAGTCCTACGAGCAGTACTTC
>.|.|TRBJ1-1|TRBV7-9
CASSSRGLGTEAFF
TGTGCCAGCAGTTCCAGGGGATTGGGCACTGAAGCTTTCTTT
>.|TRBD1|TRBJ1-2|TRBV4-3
CASSQDRSPTGLDYGYTF
TGCGCCAGCAGCCAAGATCGGTCCCCGACAGGGCTAGACTATGGCTACACCTTC
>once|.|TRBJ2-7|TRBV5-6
CASSFSGRSSYEQYF
TGTGCCAGCAGCTTTAGCGGAAGGAGCTCCTACGAGCAGTACTTC
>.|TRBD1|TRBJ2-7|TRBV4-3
CASSHSGQGISDEQYF
TGCGCCAGCAGCCATTCTGGACAGGGCATAAGTGACGAGCAGTACTTC
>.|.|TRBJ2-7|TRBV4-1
CASSQDEWGYEQYF
TGCGCCAGCAGCCAAGATGAGTGGGGCTACGAGCAGTACTTC
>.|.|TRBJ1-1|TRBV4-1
CASSQTDSTEAFF
TGCGCCAGCAGCCAGACTGACAGCACTGAAGCTTTCTTT
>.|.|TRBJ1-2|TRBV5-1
CASSLLPSGQSNYGYTF
TGCGCCAGCAGCTTATTACCTTCCGGACAGTCTAACTATGGCTACACCTTC
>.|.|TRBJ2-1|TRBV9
CASSAFQGDEQFF
TGTGCCAGCAGCGCGTTCCAGGGAGATGAGCAGTTCTTC
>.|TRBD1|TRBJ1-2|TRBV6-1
CASNTGQGPYGYTF
TGTGCCAGCAATACCGGACAGGGGCCCTATGGCTACACCTTC
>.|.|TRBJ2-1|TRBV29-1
CSVERGVYNEQFF
TGCAGCGTTGAGAGAGGAGTATACAATGAGCAGTTCTTC
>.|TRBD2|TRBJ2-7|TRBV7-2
CASSFELAGGSEQYF
TGTGCCAGCAGCTTCGAACTAGCGGGGGGGAGCGAGCAGTACTTC
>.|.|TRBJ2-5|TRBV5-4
CASSLGLAETQYF
TGTGCCAGCAGCTTGGGGCTAGCTGAGACCCAGTACTTC
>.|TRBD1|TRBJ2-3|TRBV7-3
CASSLTGWGTDTQYF
TGTGCCAGCAGCTTGACAGGGTGGGGCACAGATACGCAGTATTTT
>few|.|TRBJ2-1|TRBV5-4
CASSLGGNEQFF
TGTGCCAGCAGCTTGGGTGGCAATGAGCAGTTCTTC
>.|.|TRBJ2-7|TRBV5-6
CASSQLRQVYEQYF
TGTGCCAGCAGTCAGCTTCGACAGGTCTACGAGCAGTACTTC
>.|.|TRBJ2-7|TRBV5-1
CASSLAAGEQYF
TGCGCCAGCAGCTTGGCGGCAGGCGAGCAGTACTTC
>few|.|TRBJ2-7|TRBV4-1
CASSQDGTNYYEQYF
TGCGCCAGCAGCCAAGATGGGACAAACTACTACGAGCAGTACTTC
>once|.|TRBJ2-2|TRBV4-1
CASSRGFANTGELFF
TGCGCCAGCAGCAGGGGGTTCGCGAACACCGGGGAGCTGTTTTTT
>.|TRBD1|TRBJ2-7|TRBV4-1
CASSQVGQGYEQYF
TGCGCCAGCAGCCAGGTCGGACAGGGCTACGAGCAGTACTTC
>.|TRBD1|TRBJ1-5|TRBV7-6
CASSPDRGNQPQHF
TGTGCCAGCAGCCCCGACAGGGGCAATCAGCCCCAGCATTTT
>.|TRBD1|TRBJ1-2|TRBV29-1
CSVERDRGYTF
TGCAGCGTTGAACGGGACAGGGGCTACACCTTC
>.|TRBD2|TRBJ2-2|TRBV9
CASSVVSGGSTGELFF
TGTGCCAGCAGCGTAGTAAGCGGGGGGAGCACCGGGGAGCTGTTTTTT
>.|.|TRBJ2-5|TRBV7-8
CASSERLGVGGQETQYF
TGTGCCAGCAGCGAACGACTAGGGGTAGGCGGCCAAGAGACCCAGTACTTC
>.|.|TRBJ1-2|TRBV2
CASSKGVFNYGYTF
TGTGCCAGCAGTAAGGGGGTTTTTAACTATGGCTACACCTTC